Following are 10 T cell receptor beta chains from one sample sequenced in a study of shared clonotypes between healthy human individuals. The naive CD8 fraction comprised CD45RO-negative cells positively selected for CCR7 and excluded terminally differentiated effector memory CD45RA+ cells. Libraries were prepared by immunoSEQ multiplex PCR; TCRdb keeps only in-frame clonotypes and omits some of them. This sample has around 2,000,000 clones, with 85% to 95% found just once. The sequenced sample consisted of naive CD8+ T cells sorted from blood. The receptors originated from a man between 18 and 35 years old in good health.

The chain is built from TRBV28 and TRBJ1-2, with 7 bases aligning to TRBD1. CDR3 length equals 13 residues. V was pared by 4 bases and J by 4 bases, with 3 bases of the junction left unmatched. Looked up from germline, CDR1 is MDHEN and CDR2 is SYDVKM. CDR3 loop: CASSSGTVYGYTF. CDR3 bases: TGTGCCAGCAGTTCCGGGACAGTCTATGGCTACACCTTC.

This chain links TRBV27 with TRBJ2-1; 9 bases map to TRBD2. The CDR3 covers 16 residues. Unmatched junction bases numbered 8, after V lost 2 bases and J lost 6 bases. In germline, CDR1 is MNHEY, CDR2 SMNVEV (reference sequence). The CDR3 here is CASSLPPGTSRNEQFF. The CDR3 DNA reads TGTGCCAGCAGTTTACCCCCCGGGACTAGCCGCAATGAGCAGTTCTTC.

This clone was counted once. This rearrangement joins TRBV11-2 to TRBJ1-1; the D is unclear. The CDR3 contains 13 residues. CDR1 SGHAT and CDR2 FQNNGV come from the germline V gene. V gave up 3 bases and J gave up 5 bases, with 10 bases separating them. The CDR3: CASSLLSGTEAFF. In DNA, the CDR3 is TGTGCCAGCAGCTTGCTGTCGGGGACTGAAGCTTTCTTT.

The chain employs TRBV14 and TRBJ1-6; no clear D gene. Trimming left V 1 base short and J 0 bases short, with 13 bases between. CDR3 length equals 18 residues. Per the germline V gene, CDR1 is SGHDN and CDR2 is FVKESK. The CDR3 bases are TGTGCCAGCAGCCAAGTCGACAACAGATACTCCTATAATTCACCCCTCCACTTT. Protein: CASSQVDNRYSYNSPLHF.

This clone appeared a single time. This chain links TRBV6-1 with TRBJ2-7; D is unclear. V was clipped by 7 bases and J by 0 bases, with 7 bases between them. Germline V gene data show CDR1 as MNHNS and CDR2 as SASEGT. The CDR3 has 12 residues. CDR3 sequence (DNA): TGTGCCAGCACCGAGAGCTCCTACGAGCAGTACTTC. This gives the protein CASTESSYEQYF.

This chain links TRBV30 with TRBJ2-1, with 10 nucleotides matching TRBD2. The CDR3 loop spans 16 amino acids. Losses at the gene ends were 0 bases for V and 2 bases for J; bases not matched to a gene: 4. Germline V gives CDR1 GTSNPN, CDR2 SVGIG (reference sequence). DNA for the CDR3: TGTGCCTGGAGTGTAGGGACTAGCGTTCCCTACAATGAGCAGTTCTTC. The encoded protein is CAWSVGTSVPYNEQFF. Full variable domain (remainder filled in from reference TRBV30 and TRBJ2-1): SQTIHQWPATLVQPVGSPLSLECTVEGTSNPNLYWYRQAAGRGLQLLFYSVGIGQISSEVPQNLSASRPQDRQFILSSKKLLLSDSGFYLCAWSVGTSVPYNEQFFGPGTRLTVL.

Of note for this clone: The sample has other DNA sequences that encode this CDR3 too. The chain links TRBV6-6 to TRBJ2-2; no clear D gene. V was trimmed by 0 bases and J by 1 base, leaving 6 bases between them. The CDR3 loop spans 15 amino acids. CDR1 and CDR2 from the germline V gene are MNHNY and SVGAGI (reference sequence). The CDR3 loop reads CASSYSLGNTGELFF. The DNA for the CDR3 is TGTGCCAGCAGTTACTCGTTGGGGAACACCGGGGAGCTGTTTTTT.

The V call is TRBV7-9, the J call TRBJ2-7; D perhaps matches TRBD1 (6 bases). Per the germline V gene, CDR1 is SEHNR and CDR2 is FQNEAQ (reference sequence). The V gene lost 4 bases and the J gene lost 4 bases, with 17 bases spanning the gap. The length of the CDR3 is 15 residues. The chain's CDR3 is CASSSSGEMGYEQYF. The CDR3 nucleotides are TGTGCCAGCAGCTCCTCAGGGGAAATGGGGTACGAGCAGTACTTC.

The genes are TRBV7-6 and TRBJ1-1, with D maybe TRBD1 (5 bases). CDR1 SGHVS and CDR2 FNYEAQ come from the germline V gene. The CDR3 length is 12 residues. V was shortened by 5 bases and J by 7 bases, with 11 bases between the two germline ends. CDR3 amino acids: CASSGTHSEAFF. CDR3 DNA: TGTGCCAGCAGCGGGACTCACAGTGAAGCTTTCTTT.

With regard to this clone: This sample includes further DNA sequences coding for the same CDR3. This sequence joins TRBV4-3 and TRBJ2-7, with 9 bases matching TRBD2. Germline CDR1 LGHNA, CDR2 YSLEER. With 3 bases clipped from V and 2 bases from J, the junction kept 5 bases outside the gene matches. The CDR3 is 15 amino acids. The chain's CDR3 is CASSQVLAGPYEQYF. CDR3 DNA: TGCGCCAGCAGCCAGGTTCTAGCGGGGCCCTACGAGCAGTACTTC.